A selection of T cell receptor beta chains follows, all from one sample in a study of T cells after yellow fever vaccination. MiXCR, run by TCRdb on the 5' RACE reads, gives a single entry per CDR3 protein. The sample has some 400,000 distinct CDR3 sequences, around 20% seen once; the top ten hold roughly a sixth. Specimen: PBMCs, collected before the yellow fever booster vaccination. Receptors were obtained from a young man who received the YFV17D yellow fever vaccine. CDR3s include the opening cysteine and the closing phenylalanine or tryptophan. The order of the fields is V gene, clone size, D gene, J gene, CDR3 DNA, CDR3 protein. D genes are given only for firm matches. Rows may omit the clone size; those that give it use once, few, many or a size class.

>TRBV5-1|-|-|TRBJ2-2
TGCGCCAGCAGCGGGGGGACAGCGAACACCGGGGAGCTGTTTTTT
CASSGGTANTGELFF
>TRBV2|few|-|TRBJ2-1
TGTGCCAGCAGCCGAGAGGGACTAGGGGGCGGCGAGCAGTTCTTC
CASSREGLGGGEQFF
>TRBV20-1|-|-|TRBJ2-3
TGCAGTGCTAGACTCCTAACTAGCACAGATACGCAGTATTTT
CSARLLTSTDTQYF
>TRBV7-3|-|TRBD1|TRBJ1-5
TGTGCCAGCAGGGGACAGATAAATAGCAATCAGCCCCAGCATTTT
CASRGQINSNQPQHF
>TRBV12-3/TRBV12-4|-|-|TRBJ2-3
TGTGCCAGCAGATGGAGGGGGGATACGCAGTATTTT
CASRWRGDTQYF
>TRBV30|-|-|TRBJ1-6
TGTGCCTGGAGTGTAAAGCGGGGTTCCCCCCTCCACTTT
CAWSVKRGSPLHF
>TRBV4-1|few|-|TRBJ2-3
TGCGCCAGCAGCCAAGAAATCCGTAATACGCAGTATTTT
CASSQEIRNTQYF
>TRBV4-3|few|TRBD2|TRBJ2-3
TGCGCCAGCAGCCATGGGACTATCACAGAAACGCAGTATTTT
CASSHGTITETQYF
>TRBV4-3|few|-|TRBJ2-3
TGCGCCAGCAGCCAAGATAGAATCACAGATACGCAGTATTTT
CASSQDRITDTQYF
>TRBV24-1|-|-|TRBJ2-3
TGTGCCACCAGTCCTTCAGCGGGCGCCACAGATACGCAGTATTTT
CATSPSAGATDTQYF
>TRBV7-2|few|TRBD2|TRBJ2-3
TGTGCCAGCAGCCCGGTGGGGGGGGGGAACACCTTGTATACGCAGTATTTT
CASSPVGGGNTLYTQYF
>TRBV7-2|many|-|TRBJ2-3
TGTGCCAGCAGCCACACAGATACGCAGTATTTT
CASSHTDTQYF
>TRBV11-2|few|-|TRBJ2-1
TGTGCCAGCAGCTTAGCTCAGGCTGTCTCCAGTAATGAGCAGTTCTTC
CASSLAQAVSSNEQFF
>TRBV7-9|few|TRBD2|TRBJ2-7
TGTGCCAGCAGCTTAGCCTTCGGGGGGGTAGATACCTACGAGCAGTACTTC
CASSLAFGGVDTYEQYF
>TRBV14|-|TRBD1|TRBJ1-4
TGTGCCAGCAGCCGAAACGACAGGGCAGGAGAAAAACTGTTTTTT
CASSRNDRAGEKLFF
>TRBV29-1|-|-|TRBJ2-3
TGCAGCGTTCTGAGACAAAACTTGGGGGCAGATACGCAGTATTTT
CSVLRQNLGADTQYF
>TRBV7-3|few|-|TRBJ2-1
TGTGCCAGCAGCTTAACAGGGGGGAGCTCCTACAATGAGCAGTTCTTC
CASSLTGGSSYNEQFF
>TRBV5-1|few|TRBD2|TRBJ2-1
TGCGCCAGCAGCCTCGGACTAGCGGGGGCCGAGCAGTTCTTC
CASSLGLAGAEQFF
>TRBV6-2/TRBV6-3|few|-|TRBJ1-1
TGTGCCAGCAGTTACTTCCATCCCCCTATGAACACTGAAGCTTTCTTT
CASSYFHPPMNTEAFF
>TRBV13|few|TRBD1|TRBJ1-1
TGTGCCAGCAGCTTGCCGGACAGGGGTAAAATCGGTGGGAACACTGAAGCTTTCTTT
CASSLPDRGKIGGNTEAFF
>TRBV20-1|-|TRBD2|TRBJ2-1
TGCAGTGCTAGGCTAGCGGGGATCCATGAGCAGTTCTTC
CSARLAGIHEQFF
>TRBV18|few|-|TRBJ1-1
TGTGCCAGCTCACCGGGGAGGTCTGAAGCTTTCTTT
CASSPGRSEAFF
>TRBV11-2|-|-|TRBJ2-7
TGTGCCAGCAGCTTCCTAGGCGGGGCCTACGAGCAGTACTTC
CASSFLGGAYEQYF
>TRBV19|-|-|TRBJ1-1
TGTGCCAGTAGTATGAGAGCCCGCGCTTTCTTT
CASSMRARAFF
>TRBV27|few|-|TRBJ2-7
TGTGCCAGCAGTCCCCCCGGGGGAGAGCAGTACTTC
CASSPPGGEQYF
>TRBV12-3/TRBV12-4|-|TRBD1|TRBJ1-2
TGTGCCAGCAATACAGGGGGCGGTGGCTACACCTTC
CASNTGGGGYTF
>TRBV5-1|-|-|TRBJ2-5
TGCGCCAGCAGCTTGCTGTTTGCGGGGGCGTACCAAGAGACCCAGTACTTC
CASSLLFAGAYQETQYF
>TRBV7-2|few|-|TRBJ1-1
TGTGCCAGCAGCCTCACACATCAGGGGACTGAAGCTTTCTTT
CASSLTHQGTEAFF
>TRBV19|few|-|TRBJ2-3
TGTGCCAGTGGATTCGCAGATACGCAGTATTTT
CASGFADTQYF
>TRBV7-7|-|-|TRBJ2-1
TGTGCTAGCAGCTTACGGTTCGATGGGAATGAGCAGTTCTTC
CASSLRFDGNEQFF
>TRBV7-3|few|-|TRBJ1-1
TGTGCCAGCAGCGGACTGATCCGCACTGAAGCTTTCTTT
CASSGLIRTEAFF
>TRBV4-1|-|-|TRBJ2-3
TGCGCCAGCAGCCACCGACACGAAACAGGGCGTATAAGTGATACGCAGTATTTT
CASSHRHETGRISDTQYF
>TRBV7-2|many|TRBD1|TRBJ1-6
TGTGCCAGCAGCTTTGGTGGGGACAGGGTGAGAACCTATAATTCACCCCTCCACTTT
CASSFGGDRVRTYNSPLHF
>TRBV7-2|-|-|TRBJ1-5
TGTGCCAGCAGCCCCGGGGGAGGGCAGGGTCAGCCCCAGCATTTT
CASSPGGGQGQPQHF
>TRBV15|few|-|TRBJ1-2
TGTGCCACCAGCAGAGAAGGTCAAGCCTATGGCTACACCTTC
CATSREGQAYGYTF
>TRBV6-2/TRBV6-3|many|-|TRBJ1-2
TGTGCCAGCAGGACCGGCTATGGCTACACCTTC
CASRTGYGYTF
>TRBV4-1|-|-|TRBJ2-7
TGCGCCAGCAGCCAAGATTCCGAACAGCTCTCCTACGAGCAGTACTTC
CASSQDSEQLSYEQYF
>TRBV6-5|-|-|TRBJ2-7
TGTGCCAGCAGTTGGGGACCGGTTGGCGAGCAGTACTTC
CASSWGPVGEQYF
>TRBV5-1|many|-|TRBJ2-5
TGCGCCAGCAGCTTGGAGGAAGAGACCCAGTACTTC
CASSLEEETQYF
>TRBV12-3/TRBV12-4|few|-|TRBJ1-5
TGTGCCAGCATCGCGGGGGGGAATCAGCCCCAGCATTTT
CASIAGGNQPQHF
>TRBV30|many|TRBD2|TRBJ2-3
TGTGCCTGGCATAGCGGGGAAACCCAAATAGATACGCAGTATTTT
CAWHSGETQIDTQYF
>TRBV12-3/TRBV12-4|few|-|TRBJ1-2
TGTGCCAGCAGTCCCTATGAGGATGCTAACTATGGCTACACCTTC
CASSPYEDANYGYTF
>TRBV29-1|-|-|TRBJ1-1
TGCAGCGTTGGGGGGGGATGGGGGATGAAGACTGAAGCTTTCTTT
CSVGGGWGMKTEAFF
>TRBV6-6|-|-|TRBJ2-2
TGTGCCAGCATTATAGAAGCCGGGGAGCTGTTTTTT
CASIIEAGELFF
>TRBV12-3/TRBV12-4|-|TRBD2|TRBJ2-2
TGTGCCAGCAGGACTAGCGGGGGGGCCGTCGGGGAGCTGTTTTTT
CASRTSGGAVGELFF
>TRBV5-1|-|TRBD1|TRBJ2-5
TGCGCCAGCAGCACAAGGGACAGCCAAGAGACCCAGTACTTC
CASSTRDSQETQYF
>TRBV15|-|-|TRBJ2-3
TGTGCCACCAGCAGCGGCGGGCATCAAGATACGCAGTATTTT
CATSSGGHQDTQYF
>TRBV9|few|TRBD2|TRBJ2-5
TGTGCCAGCACCCCCGGGACTAGCGGCCAAGAGACCCAGTACTTC
CASTPGTSGQETQYF
>TRBV5-1|few|-|TRBJ2-3
TGCGCCAGCAGCCCGCGGCCTAGAACATCAGATACGCAGTATTTT
CASSPRPRTSDTQYF
>TRBV20-1|-|TRBD2|TRBJ2-3
TGCAGTGCTAGCCACACTAGCGGCACAGATACGCAGTATTTT
CSASHTSGTDTQYF
>TRBV7-2|few|-|TRBJ2-3
TGTGCCAGCAGCTTAGGGGGCCGGGTTAGCACAGATACGCAGTATTTT
CASSLGGRVSTDTQYF
>TRBV7-2|few|-|TRBJ1-2
TGTGCCAGCAGCCGGGGGGGGGAGTATGGCTACACCTTC
CASSRGGEYGYTF
>TRBV27|few|TRBD2|TRBJ2-1
TGTGCCAGCAGGAGCGGGGGGGTTGAGCAGTTCTTC
CASRSGGVEQFF
>TRBV5-1|few|-|TRBJ1-1
TGCGCCAGCACCCCGGAGGTTATGAACACTGAAGCTTTCTTT
CASTPEVMNTEAFF
>TRBV9|few|-|TRBJ2-3
TGTGCCAGCAGCGTGGTAGGGAGCACAGATACGCAGTATTTT
CASSVVGSTDTQYF
>TRBV12-3/TRBV12-4|many|TRBD2|TRBJ2-1
TGTGCCAGCAGAAGCAGGACTAGCGGGGGGGCCGTTGGTCCCACATGGTACAATGAGCAGTTCTTC
CASRSRTSGGAVGPTWYNEQFF
>TRBV20-1|-|TRBD1|TRBJ1-6
TGCAGTGCTCTAGACAGGGCTAATTCACCCCTCCACTTT
CSALDRANSPLHF